The 5 T cell receptor beta chains in this list originate from one sample, sequenced in a study of Graves' ophthalmopathy and Graves' hyperthyroidism (dated by TCRdb to the late 2010s). Instrument used: Illumina HiSeq 2000. For repertoire sequencing, TCR beta CDR3 regions were amplified from RNA transcripts. HTBI primers and the Qiagen OneStep RT-PCR kit were used in a first-round RT-PCR, which was followed by a second-round multiplex PCR, size selection and purification. The public reads were run again by TCRdb, first through fastp at Q25 and then through MiXCR, and only productive beta chains were kept. Entries that share a CDR3 protein sequence are merged under the most common genes and DNA. This sample is represented by roughly 700,000 distinct CDR3 sequences; 40% of them were singletons. The ten largest make up 40% to 55% of the sample. Input material: peripheral blood. These receptors were collected from an adult man with Graves' ophthalmopathy.

This clonotype was observed many times. The rearrangement joins TRBV7-9 to TRBJ2-7; 10 nucleotides agree with TRBD2. J was trimmed by 4 bases and V by 4 bases; bases with no gene match: 10. The CDR3 covers 16 residues. The germline CDR1 and CDR2 sequences are SEHNR and FQNEAQ (reference sequence). CDR3 sequence: CASSSGTPGLAYEQYF. The CDR3 nucleotides are TGTGCCAGCAGCTCGGGGACGCCGGGACTAGCGTACGAGCAGTACTTC.

The CDR3 reads CATSRVRRDRELFF. Here the CDR3 DNA reads TGTGCCACCAGCAGAGTGAGGCGGGACAGGGAGCTGTTTTTT. J is TRBJ2-2 and V is TRBV15; the D call may be TRBD1 or TRBD2 (6 bases each). Trimming removed 1 base from V and 9 bases from J, with 12 bases in between. CDR3 length: 14 residues. Germline values: CDR1 LNHNV, CDR2 YYDKDF (reference sequence).

This clonotype was observed a few times. The chain is built from TRBV25-1 and TRBJ2-2, with D possibly TRBD2 on 5 matching bases. The V end was cut by 6 bases, the J end by 0 bases, with 8 bases between. The CDR3 spans 14 residues. CDR1 MGHDK and CDR2 SYGVNS come from the germline V gene. CDR3 bases: TGTGCCAGCAGGGACTGGACGAACACCGGGGAGCTGTTTTTT. Amino acids: CASRDWTNTGELFF. The variable domain in full, completed from reference TRBV25-1 and TRBJ2-2, reads EADIYQTPRYLVIGTGKKITLECSQTMGHDKMYWYQQDPGMELHLIHYSYGVNSTEKGDLSSESTVSRIRTEHFPLTLESARPSHTSQYLCASRDWTNTGELFFGEGSRLTVL.

The rearrangement uses TRBV3-1 and TRBJ1-1; 7 bases map to TRBD1. Per germline, CDR1 LGHDT and CDR2 YNNKEL (reference sequence). V gave up 5 bases and J gave up 4 bases; unmatched junction bases: 10. This CDR3 is built from 15 residues. CDR3 protein: CASSTLTGSPTEAFF. CDR3 DNA: TGTGCCAGCAGCACCCTGACAGGGTCCCCCACTGAAGCTTTCTTT.

The sample holds one count of this clonotype. The gene calls are TRBV29-1 and TRBJ1-3; the match to TRBD1 covers 9 bases. This CDR3 spans 11 amino acids. The germline V gene encodes CDR1 SQVTM and CDR2 ANQGSEA. The V segment lost 5 bases and the J segment 8 bases; nucleotides outside the gene matches: 1. Written as DNA, the CDR3 is TGCAGCGTTAGACAGGGGGACACCATATATTTT. This sequence encodes CSVRQGDTIYF.